These 24 T cell receptor beta chains were all obtained from the same sample, sequenced in a study of graft-versus-host responses after intestinal transplantation. Intraepithelial plus lamina propria lymphocytes were released by processing graft tissue. Profiling relied on immunoSEQ multiplex PCR, and the TCRdb table lists in-frame clones only, not all of them. The table lists about 15,000 clones, under 70% of them singletons. The starting material was ileum tissue, obtained 700 to 800 days after intestinal transplantation. These receptors came from a human patient who received an intestinal transplant, so some T cells may come from the graft donor.

The rearrangement uses TRBV28 and TRBJ1-1, with 9 bases matching TRBD1. The CDR3 spans 15 residues. Trimming removed 5 bases from V and 5 bases from J; junction bases left unmatched: 9. Germline CDR1 and CDR2: MDHEN and SYDVKM. CDR3 region: CASSIISTGGTEAFF. CDR3 DNA: TGTGCCAGCAGTATAATATCGACAGGGGGGACTGAAGCTTTCTTT.

The V and J genes are TRBV6-1 and TRBJ2-7; the D gene could be TRBD1 or TRBD2 (5 bases each). The CDR3 has 11 residues. V was pared by 4 bases and J by 8 bases, with 9 bases between. In germline, CDR1 is MNHNS, CDR2 SASEGT. As DNA, the CDR3 is TGTGCCAGCAGTGTGATGGGACAGCAGTACTTC. It translates to CASSVMGQQYF.

The chain combines TRBV27 with TRBJ2-7, with 9 bases lining up with TRBD1. V lost 5 bases, J lost 3 bases, and 5 bases stayed unmatched. Germline-derived CDR1 and CDR2 are MNHEY and SMNVEV (reference sequence). The CDR3 extends over 14 amino acids. CDR3 region: CASSPTGGNYEQYF. The CDR3 bases are TGTGCCAGCAGTCCGACAGGGGGGAACTACGAGCAGTACTTC.

This CDR3 reads CASSFASASTNEKLFF. CDR3 nucleotides: TGTGCCAGCAGTTTCGCTTCGGCCAGTACTAATGAAAAACTGTTTTTT. This chain joins TRBV28 and TRBJ1-4, with unresolved D. Trimming took 3 bases from V and 2 from J, leaving 13 bases between them. The germline CDR1 and CDR2 sequences are MDHEN and SYDVKM. CDR3 length equals 16 residues. Full variable domain (remainder filled in from reference TRBV28 and TRBJ1-4): DVKVTQSSRYLVKRTGEKVFLECVQDMDHENMFWYRQDPGLGLRLIYFSYDVKMKEKGDIPEGYSVSREKKERFSLILESASTNQTSMYLCASSFASASTNEKLFFGSGTQLSVL.

This chain links TRBV7-9 with TRBJ1-2, with 7 bases matching TRBD1. The CDR3 loop spans 14 amino acids. V trimming: 10 bases; J trimming: 5 bases; junction bases outside the gene matches: 13. From germline, CDR1 is SEHNR and CDR2 FQNEAQ (reference sequence). CDR3 coding DNA: TGTGCCACCACCCGGGGACAGATAGTTTATGGCTACACCTTC. Translating it yields CATTRGQIVYGYTF.

The chain employs TRBV4-2 and TRBJ2-7; 10 bases agree with TRBD1. The CDR3 totals 16 residues. In germline, CDR1 is LGHNA, CDR2 YNFKEQ. After removal of 0 bases from V and 0 bases from J, the junction contained 2 bases not matched to a gene. The CDR3 here is CASSQDWTGGSYEQYF. The CDR3 DNA reads TGTGCCAGCAGCCAAGATTGGACAGGGGGCTCCTACGAGCAGTACTTC.

This clone has just a few counts. The CDR3 nucleotides read TGTGCCTGGAGTGTATTGAGAACTTCCTACGAGCAGTACTTC. This sequence encodes CAWSVLRTSYEQYF. V is TRBV30 and J is TRBJ2-7; D not certain. The germline V gene has CDR1 GTSNPN and CDR2 SVGIG (reference sequence). V lost 0 bases and J 1 base, leaving 10 bases between the germline ends. CDR3 size: 14 residues. Using reference TRBV30 and TRBJ2-7 for the parts outside the CDR3, the full variable domain is SQTIHQWPATLVQPVGSPLSLECTVEGTSNPNLYWYRQAAGRGLQLLFYSVGIGQISSEVPQNLSASRPQDRQFILSSKKLLLSDSGFYLCAWSVLRTSYEQYFGPGTRLTVT.

V is TRBV7-9 and J is TRBJ1-2; D unclear. Trimming cost V 2 bases and J 2 bases, with 3 bases left between them. The CDR3 length is 12 residues. Germline V CDR1 and CDR2: SEHNR, FQNEAQ (reference sequence). This CDR3 reads CASSLQNYGYTF. DNA for the CDR3: TGTGCCAGCAGCTTACAAAACTATGGCTACACCTTC.

V and J are TRBV6-5 and TRBJ2-5, with D unclear. V lost 0 bases to trimming and J lost 1 base, with 6 bases between them. This CDR3 contains 14 residues. Germline values: CDR1 MNHEY, CDR2 SVGAGI. CDR3 bases: TGTGCCAGCAGTTACTCGGGGTCCCAAGAGACCCAGTACTTC. It yields the protein CASSYSGSQETQYF.

The CDR3 DNA reads as TGCAGTGCTATCAGAGCCTATGGCTACACCTTC. It specifies CSAIRAYGYTF. This rearrangement joins TRBV20-1 to TRBJ1-2; no clear D gene. Trimming took off 4 bases at V and 4 bases at J, with 7 bases between the two ends. This CDR3 has 11 amino acids. Germline V gene sequence: CDR1 DFQATT, CDR2 SNEGSKA (reference sequence).

The rearrangement links TRBV6-6 to TRBJ1-2; possibly TRBD1 for D (5 bases). CDR1 is MNHNY and CDR2 is SVGAGI in the germline V gene (reference sequence). Trimming took off 6 bases at V and 6 bases at J, with 11 bases between the two ends. CDR3 length: 12 amino acids. This CDR3 reads CASRTGGHGYTF. CDR3 in DNA: TGTGCCAGCAGAACCGGGGGACATGGCTACACCTTC.

V usage is TRBV28 and J usage is TRBJ2-5, with TRBD1 matching 8 bases. The length of the CDR3 is 15 residues. Losses at the gene ends were 3 bases for V and 2 bases for J; bases not matched to a gene: 5. Germline values: CDR1 MDHEN, CDR2 SYDVKM. DNA of the CDR3: TGTGCCAGCAGTTTGCCTGGGACAGGTCAAGAGACCCAGTACTTC. It encodes CASSLPGTGQETQYF.

This chain links TRBV5-1 with TRBJ2-2; 9 nucleotides match TRBD1. Germline CDR1 and CDR2: SGHRS and YFSETQ. The CDR3 runs 18 residues. V gave up 4 bases and J gave up 0 bases; unmatched junction bases: 10. CDR3 sequence (DNA): TGCGCCAGCAGCCCGGGACAGGGATTGTCCGCGAACACCGGGGAGCTGTTTTTT. This sequence encodes CASSPGQGLSANTGELFF.

The rearrangement uses TRBV30 and TRBJ2-5; D uncertain. CDR3 size: 11 residues. Between the trimmed V and J ends, which lost 4 bases and 1 base, there was a span of 4 bases. Germline CDR1 GTSNPN, CDR2 SVGIG (reference sequence). The CDR3 DNA is TGTGCCTGGACGGCCCAAGAGACCCAGTACTTC. Protein sequence: CAWTAQETQYF.

The chain recombines TRBV7-9 with TRBJ1-6, with a possible D match to TRBD1 (6 bases). V lost 3 bases, J lost 7 bases, and 7 bases lay in between. Germline CDR1 is SEHNR and CDR2 is FQNEAQ (reference sequence). The CDR3 covers 13 residues. The CDR3: CASSLGANSPLHF. The CDR3 nucleotides read TGTGCCAGCAGCTTGGGGGCAAATTCACCCCTCCACTTT.

This sequence joins TRBV7-2 and TRBJ2-5; D is perhaps TRBD2 (5 bases). Trimming left V 6 bases short and J 2 bases short, with 16 bases between. Germline CDR1 is SGHTA and CDR2 is FQGNSA. The CDR3 covers 15 residues. CDR3: CASSPPTGKQETQYF. DNA for the CDR3: TGTGCCAGCAGTCCTCCGACGGGGAAGCAAGAGACCCAGTACTTC.

In this sample, this clone turned up once. This chain uses TRBV2 with TRBJ2-1; TRBD2 matches at 10 bases. The CDR3 runs to 15 residues. Germline assignment: CDR1 SNHLY and CDR2 FYNNEI. V was pared by 8 bases and J by 7 bases, with 11 bases of the junction left unmatched. CDR3 sequence (DNA): TGTGCCAGCCAACCCCCAGCGGGGGGGGATAATGAGCAGTTCTTC. Its translation is CASQPPAGGDNEQFF. Together with reference TRBV2 and TRBJ2-1, the CDR3 gives the full variable domain: EPEVTQTPSHQVTQMGQEVILRCVPISNHLYFYWYRQILGQKVEFLVSFYNNEISEKSEIFDDQFSVERPDGSNFTLKIRSTKLEDSAMYFCASQPPAGGDNEQFFGPGTRLTVL.

The chain joins TRBV6-4 to TRBJ2-3; TRBD1 agrees at 7 bases. This CDR3 contains 18 residues. V shed 7 bases, J shed 3 bases, and the junction held 19 bases outside the gene matches. Germline assignment: CDR1 MRHNA and CDR2 SNTAGT. DNA of the CDR3: TGTGCCAGCACCCGACAGTTTACCCAAGGGGGCACGACAGATACGCAGTATTTT. It specifies CASTRQFTQGGTTDTQYF.

The V and J genes are TRBV4-1 and TRBJ2-2, with 10 bases that match TRBD2. CDR1 is MGHRA, CDR2 YSYEKL, per germline. With V trimmed by 0 bases and J by 5 bases, 15 bases remained unmatched. The CDR3 consists of 20 residues. The CDR3 region has the DNA TGCGCCAGCAGCCAAGAATCTTTAGCAGCGGGAGGGCCCCGGACCGGGGAGCTGTTTTTT. Its protein product is CASSQESLAAGGPRTGELFF.

The rearrangement joins TRBV5-1 to TRBJ2-5; D is unclear. Deletions cut 3 bases from V and 5 bases from J, with 14 bases between. Germline V gene sequence: CDR1 SGHRS, CDR2 YFSETQ. This CDR3 is built from 14 residues. The CDR3 DNA follows: TGCGCCAGCAGCTCTGGAGCAATAGTGGAGACCCAGTACTTC. It yields the protein CASSSGAIVETQYF.

The chain joins TRBV7-4 to TRBJ1-2; no definite D call. Germline loops: CDR1 SGHVT, CDR2 SQSDAQ. Between the trimmed V and J ends, which lost 5 bases and 7 bases, there was a span of 14 bases. This CDR3 is built from 13 residues. The CDR3 sequence is CASSRSITGGYTF. CDR3 sequence (DNA): TGTGCCAGCAGCCGAAGCATAACCGGTGGCTACACCTTC.

V usage is TRBV27 and J usage is TRBJ2-3; D ambiguous. In germline, CDR1 is MNHEY, CDR2 SMNVEV (reference sequence). The CDR3 is 13 amino acids. The germline V and J ends were trimmed by 6 bases and 0 bases, with 7 bases remaining between them. CDR3 residues: CASSLPSTDTQYF. For the CDR3, the DNA is TGTGCCAGCAGCCTCCCTAGCACAGATACGCAGTATTTT.

Here the CDR3 reads CASSSPGQAYEQYF. CDR3 nucleotides: TGTGCCAGCAGTTCGCCGGGACAGGCCTACGAGCAGTACTTC. This rearrangement joins TRBV28 to TRBJ2-7; 8 positions agree with TRBD1. Trimming cost V 4 bases and J 2 bases; bases outside gene matches: 4. This CDR3 comprises 14 residues. From germline, CDR1 is MDHEN and CDR2 SYDVKM.

V is TRBV2 and J is TRBJ2-7, with 7 bases matching TRBD1. Germline V gives CDR1 SNHLY, CDR2 FYNNEI. V trimming: 6 bases; J trimming: 7 bases; junction bases outside the gene matches: 3. The CDR3 extends over 11 amino acids. CDR3 DNA sequence: TGTGCCAGCAGGCTGACAGGGGAGCAGTACTTC. This sequence encodes CASRLTGEQYF.